This note documents a single T cell receptor (beta chain) sequence. The antigen is undetermined. Attachment of unique molecular identifiers to individual cDNA molecules was performed. TCRdb recomputed calls from the 5' RACE reads with MiXCR, one row per CDR3 protein. This sample has roughly 80,000 distinct CDR3 sequences, with roughly 16% found just once. These data come from a study of early T cells in non-severe SARS-CoV-2 infection. Findings and limits, study-wide: Using VDJdb, the matching emphasized anti-spike CD8 responses while missing private and CD4 specificities.

The origin of this receptor is an adult who was a healthcare worker with PCR-confirmed SARS-CoV-2 infection or an uninfected control (not recorded which). Specimen: whole blood.

This CDR3 reads CASGLAGEQETQYF. The CDR3 nucleotides are TGTGCCAGCGGACTAGCGGGGGAGCAAGAGACCCAGTACTTC. The chain links TRBV4-2 to TRBJ2-5; 13 bases are shared with TRBD2. The V gene's germline CDR1 is LGHNA and CDR2 YNFKEQ. The J segment lost 2 bases and the V segment lost 8 bases, leaving 2 bases of the junction unmatched. This CDR3 has 14 residues.